The 11 T cell receptor beta chains in this list originate from one sample, sequenced in a study of T cells in Graves' hyperthyroidism and ophthalmopathy. The TCR beta CDR3 regions underwent amplification using RNA transcripts as the source. In the first-round RT-PCR of the TCR CDR3, the HTBI primer set was used. TCRdb re-called the multiplex PCR reads with MiXCR, one entry per CDR3 protein. The sample contains 370,000 or so distinct CDR3 sequences, 25% of which appear only once. The sample taken for sequencing was blood. Receptors were obtained from a man in his fifties with Graves' hyperthyroidism.

V and J are TRBV11-2 and TRBJ2-7; maybe TRBD1 (7 bases). This CDR3 has 16 residues. With 4 bases removed from V and 0 bases from J, the gap between germline ends came to 16 bases. Per germline, CDR1 SGHAT and CDR2 FQNNGV. The CDR3 protein is CASSSGPGGSSYEQYF. In nucleotides, the CDR3 is TGTGCCAGCAGCTCCGGTCCAGGGGGGTCCTCCTACGAGCAGTACTTC.

V usage is TRBV12-3 or TRBV12-4 and J usage is TRBJ2-7; the D is unclear. The CDR3 is made up of 12 amino acids. Trimming removed 7 bases at V and 7 bases at J, with 14 bases between. The CDR3 region is CASKDGLSEQYF. For the CDR3, the DNA is TGTGCCAGCAAGGACGGCTTGTCGGAGCAGTACTTC.

The chain joins TRBV7-7 to TRBJ2-1, with 15 positions matching TRBD2. In germline, CDR1 is SSHAT, CDR2 FNYEAQ (reference sequence). V gave up 3 bases and J gave up 6 bases; unmatched junction bases: 3. The CDR3 runs 16 residues. CDR3 DNA sequence: TGTGCCAGCAGCTTGGGGACTAGCGGGAGGCTCAATGAGCAGTTCTTC. Translating it yields CASSLGTSGRLNEQFF.

This clonotype was picked up many times. The chain has TRBV2 and TRBJ1-6, with 7 bases lining up with TRBD1. The CDR3 totals 13 residues. The V gene's germline CDR1 is SNHLY and CDR2 FYNNEI. V trimming: 4 bases; J trimming: 8 bases; junction bases outside the gene matches: 2. Here the CDR3 DNA reads TGTGCCAGCAGTGGACAGGGTGATTCACCCCTCCACTTT. This sequence encodes CASSGQGDSPLHF.

The chain couples TRBV2 to TRBJ1-3; D ambiguous. The germline gives CDR1 SNHLY, CDR2 FYNNEI. The CDR3 has 13 residues. The CDR3 is CGGAGSSGNTIYF. CDR3 coding DNA: TGTGGAGGCGCGGGCTCCTCTGGAAACACCATATATTTT.

Only a few counts were recorded for this clonotype. This rearrangement joins TRBV27 to TRBJ1-2, with D maybe TRBD1 (5 bases). CDR1 and CDR2 from the germline V gene are MNHEY and SMNVEV (reference sequence). CDR3 length: 15 amino acids. Trimming removed 8 bases from V and 3 bases from J, with 19 bases in between. The DNA of the CDR3 is TGTGCCAGCGCCCCCCGGGACGGACGACACTATGGCTACACCTTC. Translation gives CASAPRDGRHYGYTF.

This rearrangement joins TRBV18 to TRBJ1-5; TRBD1 matches at 7 bases. Germline V gene sequence: CDR1 KGHSH, CDR2 LQKENI. The CDR3 extends over 14 amino acids. The V gene end was trimmed by 3 bases and the J gene end by 11 bases; junction bases not matched to a gene: 10. For the CDR3, the DNA is TGTGCCAGCTCACCCCAGGGAACCCAGGGGGCCCAGCATTTT. The encoded protein is CASSPQGTQGAQHF. The whole variable domain, filled in from reference TRBV18 and TRBJ1-5, reads NAGVMQNPRHLVRRRGQEARLRCSPMKGHSHVYWYRQLPEEGLKFMVYLQKENIIDESGMPKERFSAEFPKEGPSILRIQQVVRGDSAAYFCASSPQGTQGAQHFGDGTRLSIL.

The chain has TRBV5-5 and TRBJ2-2; D remains ambiguous. This CDR3 region has 14 residues. The germline V and J ends were trimmed by 0 bases and 3 bases, with 6 bases remaining between them. Germline V lookup: CDR1 SGHKS, CDR2 YYEKEE (reference sequence). DNA of the CDR3: TGTGCCAGCAGCTTGGCCGGATACACCGGGGAGCTGTTTTTT. Its translation is CASSLAGYTGELFF.

V usage is TRBV10-3 and J usage is TRBJ2-7, with TRBD1 matching 7 bases. This CDR3 contains 15 residues. The V gene's germline CDR1 is ENHRY and CDR2 SYGVKD. The V and J ends lost 4 bases and 2 bases, in that order; junction bases with no gene match: 8. CDR3 residues: CAISVGQEKAYEQYF. CDR3 coding DNA: TGTGCCATCAGTGTCGGACAGGAAAAAGCCTACGAGCAGTACTTC.

Comment on this clonotype: Since no conserved phenylalanine or tryptophan closes the CDR3, a read error is the likely cause. The DNA is left out, because the CDR3 cannot be placed on it with certainty; the CDR3 is given as TCRdb lists it. The V gene is TRBV2, the J gene TRBJ2-5. The CDR3 adds up to 13 amino acids, both ends counted. CDR1 and CDR2 from the germline V gene are SNHLY and FYNNEI. CDR3 protein: CASSLTREETQCI.

This chain links TRBV12-3 or TRBV12-4 with TRBJ1-5; 7 bases are a match to TRBD1. The CDR3 extends over 15 amino acids. J lost 4 bases, V lost 7 bases, and 10 bases had no gene match. CDR3 amino acids: CASKPGTEPNQPQHF. The CDR3 bases are TGTGCCAGCAAACCAGGGACAGAACCTAATCAGCCCCAGCATTTT.